This TCR beta chain was recorded in a study of human T cells and chemical hapten exposure. For the library, individual cDNA molecules each received unique molecular identifiers. TCRdb processed the 5' RACE reads anew with MiXCR; each CDR3 protein has one entry. The table shows 150,000 or so distinct CDR3 sequences, with about 4% occurring only once. Before extraction, the whole blood was not fractionated, and total RNA was taken from it. CDR1 SGDLS and CDR2 YYNGEE come from the germline V gene. V was trimmed by 1 base and J by 6 bases, leaving 4 bases between them. This CDR3 has 12 residues. This clonotype was counted ten times or more.

This chain uses TRBV9 with TRBJ2-2; D is ambiguous. The source is a female donor in good health. CDR3 residues: CASSVRSGELFF. The CDR3 coding sequence is TGTGCCAGCAGCGTACGTTCCGGGGAGCTGTTTTTT.